The entry below gives a single TCR beta chain sequence along with its context. Its antigen is not yet known. The sample holds no much larger clone one base away, and base qualities are not on file. Between the V and J ends, shortened by 2 bases and 3 bases respectively, the junction contains 13 bases. CDR1 SGHVS and CDR2 FQNEAQ were looked up in the germline V gene. The CDR3 measures 15 amino acids from cysteine to phenylalanine. Here the CDR3 DNA is all that survives: 45 bases in frame from base 1. The entry originates in a study of blood T cell repertoires in COVID-19 (TCRdb year 2020). In terms of the full investigation: Collaborator samples came from the United States, Italy and Spain and covered acute and convalescent phases of COVID-19. The prospective study material was composed of cDNA or gDNA derived from T cells, B-cell-depleted T cells, or PBMCs. Subjects who had been exposed to COVID-19, were actively infected with it, or had recovered from it provided the deeply sampled blood TCRbeta repertoires that made up the dataset. The repertoires were released in a freely available public database intended as a resource for research on the immune response to SARS-CoV-2. The samples were drawn from two sources: the first 160 participants of the ongoing ImmuneRACE study, and 1,254 subjects contributed by 6 global collaborators. A de-identified subject ID, COVID-19 status, age in years and sex were almost always included in the sample metadata. Where available, HLA class I and class II types were taken from metadata supplied by the sample provider and were not determined by assay-based typing. On the study overall, not on this receptor specifically: The amount of clinical and demographic metadata varied by source and participant and was provided uncurated.

In the prospective study, participants were about 18 to 89 years old, resided in fewer than 25 geographic areas of the United States, and were enrolled through a virtual design. In the prospective study, participants were assigned to cohorts based on the clinical history participants reported in a screening survey and a study questionnaire. Recovered participants in ImmuneRACE Cohort 3 were defined as having two consecutive negative NP/OP PCR tests, clearance from a healthcare professional, or resolution of symptoms. In the prospective study, mobile phlebotomists collected whole blood, serum and a nasopharyngeal or oropharyngeal swab from each participant. Additional blood draws and questionnaires over a 2-month period could optionally be provided by prospective study participants. Prospective study blood samples were shipped either frozen or at room temperature before DNA extraction. TCRbeta CDR3 regions were amplified from genomic DNA by means of the immunoSEQ Assay, a bias-controlled multiplex PCR. On the study's bioinformatics: The number of nucleated cells in each sample was estimated from the amplification of reference gene primers within the assay. Sequence reads were collapsed and filtered to measure the absolute abundance of every unique TCRbeta CDR3 rearrangement. For each sample, productive Simpson clonality was calculated by taking the square root of Simpson's diversity index across productive rearrangements. This immuneACCESS table, as held by TCRdb, lists in-frame sequences with V and J called but not all clones. Of the missing ones, under half trace to an unresolved V gene in checked studies; the others have no known cause. Clonal size and the V and J genes are those of that table, whereas D and trimming came from the DNA. The sample profile shows about 220,000 clones; just under 85% of them were found once. The top ten clones comprise 15% of the sample.

Specimen: PBMCs or T cells enriched from blood (not recorded which). The source is a man in his forties who had recovered from COVID-19. The chain is encoded by TRBV7-8 joined to TRBJ1-2, with the D gene uncertain. In nucleotide form, the sequence is TGTGCCAGCAGCTTATCAGCCAGGCCCTACTATGGCTACACCTTC. It is translated as CASSLSARPYYGYTF.